The following is a TCR beta chain sequence with its context. This entry is derived from a study of OX40 agonist ivuxolimab in advanced cancers. Looked up from germline, CDR1 is SGHRS and CDR2 is YFSETQ. V lost 4 bases and J 0 bases, leaving 14 bases between the germline ends. The CDR3 contains 16 residues. TCRdb's copy holds only in-frame clones and misses some; the assay was immunoSEQ multiplex PCR. The profile shows 60,000 to 70,000 clones, 70% to 90% of them singletons. The sequenced sample was CD4+ or CD8+ T cells sorted from blood, obtained in a trial of the OX40 agonist ivuxolimab. The chain couples TRBV5-1 to TRBJ2-1; the D gene is possibly TRBD2 (6 bases). The origin of this receptor is an adult with an advanced solid tumor such as melanoma, head and neck, liver or kidney cancer. The CDR3 region is CASSLAGTRSYNEQFF. The CDR3 DNA is TGCGCCAGCAGCCTGGCTGGGACTCGCTCCTACAATGAGCAGTTCTTC.